The following is a T cell receptor beta chain sequence with its context. Its target is not known. The sample is drawn from a study of cytotoxic CD8 clonotypes in ibrutinib-treated CLL. Overall study context: Response sampling took place at median roughly twelve months of treatment, range 6 to 36. Study findings and constraints: Increased clonality at ibrutinib response gave way to a return toward baseline at progression.

Library input was approximately 2.1 micrograms of DNA from cryopreserved PBMCs. Using immunoSEQ multiplex PCR, the repertoire was profiled, and TCRdb retains in-frame clones only, with some absent. The table has over 14,000 clones, around 68% seen once. This CDR3 comprises 13 residues. Trimming took off 3 bases at V and 8 bases at J, with 11 bases between the two ends. Germline V lookup: CDR1 SEHNR, CDR2 FQNEAQ (reference sequence). This clonotype originated in a human donor with chronic lymphocytic leukemia. This specimen was PBMCs, taken before ibrutinib treatment. The chain joins TRBV7-9 to TRBJ2-1; TRBD1 is a possible D gene (6 bases). The CDR3 loop reads CASSFFGGDEQFF. The CDR3 DNA is TGTGCCAGCAGCTTCTTTGGGGGCGATGAGCAGTTCTTC.